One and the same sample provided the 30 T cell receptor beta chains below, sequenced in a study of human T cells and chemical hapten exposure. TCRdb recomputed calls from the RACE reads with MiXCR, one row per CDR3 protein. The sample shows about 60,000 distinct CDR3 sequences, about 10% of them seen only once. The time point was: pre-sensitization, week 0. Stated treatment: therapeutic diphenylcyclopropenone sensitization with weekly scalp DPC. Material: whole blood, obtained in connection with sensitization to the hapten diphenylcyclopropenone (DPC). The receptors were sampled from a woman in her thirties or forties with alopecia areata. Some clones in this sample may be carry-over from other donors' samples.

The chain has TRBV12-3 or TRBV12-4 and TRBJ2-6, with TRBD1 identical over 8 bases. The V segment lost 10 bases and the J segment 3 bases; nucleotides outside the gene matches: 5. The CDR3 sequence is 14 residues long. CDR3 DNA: TGTGCCACCGCAACAGGGGGTGGGGCCAACGTCCTGACTTTC. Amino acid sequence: CATATGGGANVLTF.

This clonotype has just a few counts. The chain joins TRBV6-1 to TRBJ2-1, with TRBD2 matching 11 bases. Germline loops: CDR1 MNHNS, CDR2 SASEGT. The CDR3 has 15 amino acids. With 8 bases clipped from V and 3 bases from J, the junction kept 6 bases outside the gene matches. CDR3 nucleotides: TGTGCCAGCGCAACTCTAGCGGGAGGCTACAATGAGCAGTTCTTC. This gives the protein CASATLAGGYNEQFF.

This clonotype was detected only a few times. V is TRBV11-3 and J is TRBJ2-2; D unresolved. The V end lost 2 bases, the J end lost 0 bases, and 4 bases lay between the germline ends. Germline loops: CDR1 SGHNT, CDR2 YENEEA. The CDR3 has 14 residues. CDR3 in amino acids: CASSLSSNTGELFF. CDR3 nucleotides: TGTGCCAGCAGCTTATCATCGAACACCGGGGAGCTGTTTTTT.

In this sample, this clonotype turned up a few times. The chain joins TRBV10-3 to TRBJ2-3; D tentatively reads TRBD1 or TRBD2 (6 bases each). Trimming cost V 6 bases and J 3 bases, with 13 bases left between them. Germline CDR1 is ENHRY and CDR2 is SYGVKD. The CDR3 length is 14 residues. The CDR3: CAIRRGAGTDTQYF. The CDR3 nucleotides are TGTGCCATCAGGAGGGGGGCCGGGACAGATACGCAGTATTTT.

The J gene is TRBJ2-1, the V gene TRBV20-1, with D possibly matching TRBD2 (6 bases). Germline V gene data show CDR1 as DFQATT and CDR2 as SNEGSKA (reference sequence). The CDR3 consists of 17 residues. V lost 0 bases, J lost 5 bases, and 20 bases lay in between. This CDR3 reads CSARDTPGLIQHNEQFF. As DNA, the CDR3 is TGCAGTGCTAGAGATACCCCGGGACTCATACAACACAATGAGCAGTTCTTC.

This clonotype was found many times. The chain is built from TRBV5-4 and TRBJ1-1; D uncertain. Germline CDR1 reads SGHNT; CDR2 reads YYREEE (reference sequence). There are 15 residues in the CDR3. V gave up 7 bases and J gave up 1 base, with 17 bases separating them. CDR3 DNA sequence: TGTGCCAGCCGAACCCTCACGCCTCAGAACACTGAAGCTTTCTTT. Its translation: CASRTLTPQNTEAFF.

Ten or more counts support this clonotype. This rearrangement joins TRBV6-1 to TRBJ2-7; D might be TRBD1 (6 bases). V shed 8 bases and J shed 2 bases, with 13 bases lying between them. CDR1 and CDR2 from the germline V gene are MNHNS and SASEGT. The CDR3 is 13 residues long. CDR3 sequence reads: CASGRDIPYEQYF. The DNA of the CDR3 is TGTGCCAGCGGCAGGGACATTCCCTACGAGCAGTACTTC.

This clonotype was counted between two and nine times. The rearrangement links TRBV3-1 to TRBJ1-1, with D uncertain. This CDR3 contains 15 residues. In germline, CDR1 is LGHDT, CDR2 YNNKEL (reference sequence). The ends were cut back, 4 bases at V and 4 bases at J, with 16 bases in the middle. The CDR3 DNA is TGTGCCAGCAGCCCAAGAGGAGGTGGAAGCACTGAAGCTTTCTTT. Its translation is CASSPRGGGSTEAFF. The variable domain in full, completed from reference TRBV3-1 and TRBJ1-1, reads DTAVSQTPKYLVTQMGNDKSIKCEQNLGHDTMYWYKQDSKKFLKIMFSYNNKELIINETVPNRFSPKSPDKAHLNLHINSLELGDSAVYFCASSPRGGGSTEAFFGQGTRLTVV.

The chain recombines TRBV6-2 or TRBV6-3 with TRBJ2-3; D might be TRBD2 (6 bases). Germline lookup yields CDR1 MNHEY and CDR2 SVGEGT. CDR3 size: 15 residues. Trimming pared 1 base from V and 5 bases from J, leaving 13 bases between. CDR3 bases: TGTGCCAGCAGTTACTGGGAGGATGTGGAAGATACGCAGTATTTT. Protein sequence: CASSYWEDVEDTQYF.

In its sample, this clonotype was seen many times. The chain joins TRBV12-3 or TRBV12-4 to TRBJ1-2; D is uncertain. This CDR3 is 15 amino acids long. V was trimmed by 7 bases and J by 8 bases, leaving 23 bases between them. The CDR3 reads CASINPNVGLEGYTF. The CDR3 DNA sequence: TGTGCCAGCATCAATCCTAATGTGGGCCTAGAAGGCTACACCTTC.

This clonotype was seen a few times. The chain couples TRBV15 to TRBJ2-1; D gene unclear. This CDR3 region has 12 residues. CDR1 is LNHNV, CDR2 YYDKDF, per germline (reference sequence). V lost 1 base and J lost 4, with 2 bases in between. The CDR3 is CATSRAYNEQFF. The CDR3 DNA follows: TGTGCCACCAGCAGAGCTTACAATGAGCAGTTCTTC.

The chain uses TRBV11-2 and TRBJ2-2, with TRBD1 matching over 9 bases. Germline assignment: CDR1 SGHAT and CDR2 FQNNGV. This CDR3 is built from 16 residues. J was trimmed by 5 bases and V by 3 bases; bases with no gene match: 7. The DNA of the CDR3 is TGTGCCAGCAGCTTGGAGGGACAGGGAAAAACCGGGGAGCTGTTTTTT. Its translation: CASSLEGQGKTGELFF.

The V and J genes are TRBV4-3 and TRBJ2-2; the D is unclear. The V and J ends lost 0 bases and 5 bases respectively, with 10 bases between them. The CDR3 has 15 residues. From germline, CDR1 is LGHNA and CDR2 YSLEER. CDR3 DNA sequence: TGCGCCAGCAGCCAAGAGGTCGGTCAAACCGGGGAGCTGTTTTTT. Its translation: CASSQEVGQTGELFF.

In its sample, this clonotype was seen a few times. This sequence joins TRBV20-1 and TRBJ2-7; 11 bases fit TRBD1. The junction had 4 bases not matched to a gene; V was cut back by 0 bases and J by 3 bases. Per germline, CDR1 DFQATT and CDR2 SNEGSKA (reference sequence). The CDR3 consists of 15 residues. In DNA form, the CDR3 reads TGCAGTGCTAGAGAGCGGGGGACAGGGGGCTACGAGCAGTACTTC. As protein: CSARERGTGGYEQYF.

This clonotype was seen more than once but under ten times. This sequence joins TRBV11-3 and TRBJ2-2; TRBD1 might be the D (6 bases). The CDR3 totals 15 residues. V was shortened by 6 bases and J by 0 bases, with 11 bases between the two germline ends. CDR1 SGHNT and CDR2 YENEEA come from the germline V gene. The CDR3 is CASSLQGPNTGELFF. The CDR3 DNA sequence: TGTGCCAGCAGTCTACAGGGTCCGAACACCGGGGAGCTGTTTTTT. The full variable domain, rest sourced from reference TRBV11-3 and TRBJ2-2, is EAGVVQSPRYKIIEKKQPVAFWCNPISGHNTLYWYLQNLGQGPELLIRYENEEAVDDSQLPKDRFSAERLKGVDSTLKIQPAELGDSAVYLCASSLQGPNTGELFFGEGSRLTVL.

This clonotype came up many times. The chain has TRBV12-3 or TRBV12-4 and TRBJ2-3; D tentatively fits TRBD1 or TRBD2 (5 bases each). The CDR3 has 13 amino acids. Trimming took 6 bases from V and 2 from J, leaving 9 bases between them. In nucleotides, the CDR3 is TGTGCCAGCAGGGGGGATCCCACAGATACGCAGTATTTT. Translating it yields CASRGDPTDTQYF.

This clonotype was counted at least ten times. The CDR3 region is CAWGTDFLGVNGYTF. DNA for the CDR3: TGTGCCTGGGGAACTGACTTCCTTGGGGTGAATGGCTACACCTTC. The gene calls are TRBV30 and TRBJ1-2; no firm D call. V was shortened by 5 bases and J by 6 bases, with 22 bases between the two germline ends. The germline CDR1 and CDR2 sequences are GTSNPN and SVGIG (reference sequence). This CDR3 is built from 15 residues.

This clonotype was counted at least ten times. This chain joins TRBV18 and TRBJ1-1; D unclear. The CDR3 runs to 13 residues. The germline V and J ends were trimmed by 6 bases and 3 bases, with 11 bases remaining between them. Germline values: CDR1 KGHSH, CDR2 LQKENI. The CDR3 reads CASSLGGDTEAFF. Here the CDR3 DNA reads TGTGCCAGCTCCCTGGGTGGAGACACTGAAGCTTTCTTT.

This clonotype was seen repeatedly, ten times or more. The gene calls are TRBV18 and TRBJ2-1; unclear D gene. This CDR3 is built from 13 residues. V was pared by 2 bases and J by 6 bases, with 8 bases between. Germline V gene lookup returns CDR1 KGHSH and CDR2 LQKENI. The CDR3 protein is CASSPSVANEQFF. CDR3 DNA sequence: TGTGCCAGCTCACCATCAGTGGCCAATGAGCAGTTCTTC.

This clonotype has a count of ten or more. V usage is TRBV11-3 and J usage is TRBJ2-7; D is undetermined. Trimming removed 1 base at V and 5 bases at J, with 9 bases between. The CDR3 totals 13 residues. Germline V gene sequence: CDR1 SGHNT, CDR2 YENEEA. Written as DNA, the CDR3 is TGTGCCAGCAGCTTAGTGTCAGGAGACGAGCAGTACTTC. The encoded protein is CASSLVSGDEQYF.

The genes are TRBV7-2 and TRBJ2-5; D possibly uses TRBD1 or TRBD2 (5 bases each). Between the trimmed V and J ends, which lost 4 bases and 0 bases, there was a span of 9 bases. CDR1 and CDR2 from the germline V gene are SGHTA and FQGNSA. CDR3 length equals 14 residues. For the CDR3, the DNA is TGTGCCAGCAGCTGGGGACGGAACCAAGAGACCCAGTACTTC. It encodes CASSWGRNQETQYF.

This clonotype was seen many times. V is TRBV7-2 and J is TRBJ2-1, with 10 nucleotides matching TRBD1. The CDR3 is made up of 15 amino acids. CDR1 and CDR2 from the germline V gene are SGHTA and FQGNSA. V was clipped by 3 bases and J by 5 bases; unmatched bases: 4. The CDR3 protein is CASSFGQGVNNEQFF. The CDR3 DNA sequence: TGTGCCAGCAGCTTCGGACAGGGGGTCAACAATGAGCAGTTCTTC.

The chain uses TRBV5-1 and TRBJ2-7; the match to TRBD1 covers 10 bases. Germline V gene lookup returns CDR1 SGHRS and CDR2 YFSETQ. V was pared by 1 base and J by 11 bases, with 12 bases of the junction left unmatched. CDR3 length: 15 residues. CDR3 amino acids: CASSLSPSGQGEKYF. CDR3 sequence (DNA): TGCGCCAGCAGCTTGAGTCCTAGCGGACAGGGGGAAAAGTACTTC. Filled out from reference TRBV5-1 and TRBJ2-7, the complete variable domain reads KAGVTQTPRYLIKTRGQQVTLSCSPISGHRSVSWYQQTPGQGLQFLFEYFSETQRNKGNFPGRFSGRQFSNSRSEMNVSTLELGDSALYLCASSLSPSGQGEKYFGPGTRLTVT.

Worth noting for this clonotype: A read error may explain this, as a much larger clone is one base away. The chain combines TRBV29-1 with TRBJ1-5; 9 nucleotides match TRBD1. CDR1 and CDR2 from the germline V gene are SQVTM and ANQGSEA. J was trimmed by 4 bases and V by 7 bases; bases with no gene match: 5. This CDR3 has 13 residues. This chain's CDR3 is CSGGQGRNQPQHF. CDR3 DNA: TGCAGCGGTGGACAGGGGAGGAATCAGCCCCAGCATTTT.

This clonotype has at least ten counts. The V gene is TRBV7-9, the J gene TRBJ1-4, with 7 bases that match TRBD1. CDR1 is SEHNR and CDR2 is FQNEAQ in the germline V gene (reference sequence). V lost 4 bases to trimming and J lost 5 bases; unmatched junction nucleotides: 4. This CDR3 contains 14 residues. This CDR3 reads CASSSGQLNEKLFF. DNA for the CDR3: TGTGCCAGCAGCTCGGGACAGCTCAATGAAAAACTGTTTTTT.

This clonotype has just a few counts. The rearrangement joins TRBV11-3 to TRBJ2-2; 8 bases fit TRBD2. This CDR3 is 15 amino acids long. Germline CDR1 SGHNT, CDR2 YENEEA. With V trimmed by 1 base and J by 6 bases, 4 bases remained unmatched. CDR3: CASSLGSREAGELFF. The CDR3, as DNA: TGTGCCAGCAGCTTAGGGTCGCGGGAGGCCGGGGAGCTGTTTTTT.

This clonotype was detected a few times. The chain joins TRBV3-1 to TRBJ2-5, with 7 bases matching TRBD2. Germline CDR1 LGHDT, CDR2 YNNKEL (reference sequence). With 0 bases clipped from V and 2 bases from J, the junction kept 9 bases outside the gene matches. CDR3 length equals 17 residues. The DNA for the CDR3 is TGTGCCAGCAGCCAAGAGGAGCCAGCGGGAATACAAGAGACCCAGTACTTC. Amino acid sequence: CASSQEEPAGIQETQYF.

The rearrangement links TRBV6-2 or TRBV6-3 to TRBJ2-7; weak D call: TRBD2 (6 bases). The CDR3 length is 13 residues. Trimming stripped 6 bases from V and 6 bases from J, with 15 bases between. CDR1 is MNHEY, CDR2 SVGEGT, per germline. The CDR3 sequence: CASRNHGSSEQYF. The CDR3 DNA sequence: TGTGCCAGCAGAAACCACGGGAGCTCCGAGCAGTACTTC.

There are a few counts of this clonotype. This CDR3 reads CASSHRPGWPYNSPLHF. Here the CDR3 DNA reads TGTGCCAGCAGCCATCGCCCGGGGTGGCCCTATAATTCACCCCTCCACTTT. The rearrangement uses TRBV14 and TRBJ1-6; unclear D gene. The V end lost 3 bases, the J end lost 2 bases, and 14 bases lay between the germline ends. The germline V gene has CDR1 SGHDN and CDR2 FVKESK. The CDR3 extends over 17 amino acids.

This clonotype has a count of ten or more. The chain's CDR3 is CASSFWGEPQHF. The CDR3 coding sequence is TGTGCCAGCAGTTTCTGGGGGGAGCCCCAGCATTTT. J is TRBJ1-5 and V is TRBV27, with a tentative D call TRBD1 (5 bases). CDR3 size: 12 residues. Germline lookup yields CDR1 MNHEY and CDR2 SMNVEV (reference sequence). V lost 3 bases, J lost 8 bases, and 8 bases lay in between.